The 11 T cell receptor beta chains below all came from one sample that was sequenced in a study. One entry per CDR3 protein results from TCRdb running MiXCR on the RT-PCR reads. The sample lists approximately 720,000 distinct CDR3 sequences; 13% to 15% were seen once. The sample taken for sequencing was memory CD4+ T cells from blood. Source of these receptors: a female donor in good health, serving as a healthy control.

The chain joins TRBV12-3 or TRBV12-4 to TRBJ2-3; perhaps TRBD2 as D (5 bases). V lost 0 bases, J lost 3 bases, and 13 bases lay in between. This CDR3 spans 16 amino acids. DNA of the CDR3: TGTGCCAGCAGTTTAGCGGGAGTGCTTGCTACAGATACGCAGTATTTT. It yields the protein CASSLAGVLATDTQYF.

V is TRBV4-3 and J is TRBJ2-6; D might be TRBD1 (6 bases). V gave up 2 bases and J gave up 7 bases, with 12 bases separating them. CDR1 and CDR2 (germline): LGHNA, YSLEER. The CDR3 covers 15 residues. CDR3 protein: CASSQLTGTANVLTF. The DNA of the CDR3 is TGCGCCAGCAGCCAACTTACCGGGACAGCCAACGTCCTGACTTTC.

This clonotype was recorded a few times. The chain links TRBV27 to TRBJ2-2; D is uncertain. In germline, CDR1 is MNHEY, CDR2 SMNVEV (reference sequence). Trimming shortened V by 6 bases and J by 0 bases, and 14 bases separated the two germline ends. The CDR3 length is 16 residues. This chain's CDR3 is CASRQKPTSNTGELFF. The DNA for the CDR3 is TGTGCCAGCAGGCAAAAACCTACCTCGAACACCGGGGAGCTGTTTTTT.

The V gene is TRBV6-4, the J gene TRBJ2-2; D gene ambiguous. Germline values: CDR1 MRHNA, CDR2 SNTAGT. Trimming took 2 bases from V and 7 from J, leaving 8 bases between them. This CDR3 is 13 amino acids long. CDR3 loop: CASSDKWDGELFF. The CDR3, as DNA: TGTGCCAGCAGTGACAAGTGGGACGGGGAGCTGTTTTTT.

V usage is TRBV6-1 and J usage is TRBJ2-7; D is unresolved. Germline values: CDR1 MNHNS, CDR2 SASEGT. The CDR3 loop spans 13 amino acids. V was clipped by 2 bases and J by 2 bases, with 7 bases between them. The chain's CDR3 is CASSESGTYEQYF. The CDR3 DNA is TGTGCCAGCAGTGAAAGTGGCACCTACGAGCAGTACTTC.

There are a few counts of this clonotype. The V gene is TRBV28, the J gene TRBJ2-7; D is ambiguous. Trimming took off 9 bases at V and 3 bases at J, with 3 bases between the two ends. The CDR3 contains 9 residues. Germline lookup yields CDR1 MDHEN and CDR2 SYDVKM. The CDR3 DNA is TGTGCCAGGTTCTACGAGCAGTACTTC. It translates to CARFYEQYF.

This clonotype was detected ten times or more. The gene calls are TRBV5-1 and TRBJ2-7; the match to TRBD1 covers 10 bases. The CDR3 runs 14 residues. The V segment lost 3 bases and the J segment 7 bases; nucleotides outside the gene matches: 7. Looked up from germline, CDR1 is SGHRS and CDR2 is YFSETQ. The CDR3 protein is CASSSDRGRREQYF. CDR3 sequence (DNA): TGCGCCAGCAGCTCTGACAGGGGGCGTCGGGAGCAGTACTTC.

The gene calls are TRBV5-8 and TRBJ1-4, with no clear D. Germline values: CDR1 SGHTS, CDR2 YDEGEE. V dropped 0 bases and J dropped 7 bases, with 13 bases sitting between them. The CDR3 contains 15 residues. Written as DNA, the CDR3 is TGTGCCAGCAGCTTGGGGGCCGGTGTGAGTGAAAAACTGTTTTTT. Translation gives CASSLGAGVSEKLFF.

The table lists this clonotype with a few counts. The gene calls are TRBV11-2 and TRBJ2-7, with D perhaps matching TRBD1 (5 bases). This CDR3 has 12 residues. The germline V gene has CDR1 SGHAT and CDR2 FQNNGV. V lost 5 bases and J 12 bases, leaving 17 bases between the germline ends. In DNA, the CDR3 is TGTGCCAGCAGCGCAGTGGACGGACAATTGTACTTC. It codes for CASSAVDGQLYF.

This clonotype was recorded at least ten times. The chain uses TRBV9 and TRBJ2-1, with a tentative D call TRBD1 (6 bases). The germline CDR1 and CDR2 sequences are SGDLS and YYNGEE. Trimming left V 4 bases short and J 12 bases short, with 14 bases between. The CDR3 length is 12 residues. CDR3 nucleotide sequence: TGTGCCAGCAGCACGAACAGGGAGATGCAGTTCTTC. Its protein product is CASSTNREMQFF.

The sample holds a few counts of this clonotype. The V gene is TRBV15, the J gene TRBJ2-5; 7 bases are a match to TRBD2. The V segment lost 0 bases and the J segment 5 bases; nucleotides outside the gene matches: 6. The germline CDR1 and CDR2 sequences are LNHNV and YYDKDF (reference sequence). The length of the CDR3 is 15 residues. CDR3 bases: TGTGCCACCAGCAGAGATGTGGCGCGGGGGGAGACCCAGTACTTC. Translation gives CATSRDVARGETQYF.